This T cell receptor (beta chain) was recovered during a study of technical replicates of blood from several donors. The data were produced by immunoSEQ multiplex PCR, yet TCRdb's version contains in-frame clones alone and is incomplete. Of around 80,000 clones detected, approximately 94% appear once; the ten largest clones hold more than 0.2%. The ends were cut back, 6 bases at V and 4 bases at J, with 9 bases in the middle. The germline CDR1 and CDR2 sequences are WNHNN and SYGVQD (reference sequence). The CDR3 sequence is 13 residues long. What was sequenced was T cells isolated from PBMCs. The clonotype was recovered from a human donor in good health. This chain uses TRBV10-1 with TRBJ1-4; D is undetermined. The DNA of the CDR3 is TGCGCCAGCAGGAGTCAGGATAATGAAAAACTGTTTTTT. This sequence encodes CASRSQDNEKLFF.